This T cell receptor beta chain was identified in a study of OX40 agonist ivuxolimab in advanced cancers. Study background: The patients got ivuxolimab, which is an agonistic anti-OX40 (CD134) antibody. At doses from 0.01 to 10 mg/kg, patients were given intravenous ivuxolimab every 2 weeks.

Data came from immunoSEQ multiplex PCR; TCRdb stores just in-frame clones and leaves some out. The table shows about 43,000 clones, with roughly 86% occurring only once. Germline CDR1 PRHDT, CDR2 FYEKMQ (reference sequence). V was clipped by 1 base and J by 5 bases; unmatched bases: 7. This CDR3 contains 16 residues. Here the sequenced sample was CD4+ or CD8+ T cells sorted from blood, taken in a trial of the OX40 agonist ivuxolimab. The V and J genes are TRBV13 and TRBJ2-3, with 9 bases fitting TRBD1. The source of this sequence is an adult with an advanced solid tumor such as melanoma, head and neck, liver or kidney cancer. In nucleotides, the CDR3 is TGTGCCAGCAGCTTAGCAGGGACAGGGATCCGAGATACGCAGTATTTT. This codes for CASSLAGTGIRDTQYF.